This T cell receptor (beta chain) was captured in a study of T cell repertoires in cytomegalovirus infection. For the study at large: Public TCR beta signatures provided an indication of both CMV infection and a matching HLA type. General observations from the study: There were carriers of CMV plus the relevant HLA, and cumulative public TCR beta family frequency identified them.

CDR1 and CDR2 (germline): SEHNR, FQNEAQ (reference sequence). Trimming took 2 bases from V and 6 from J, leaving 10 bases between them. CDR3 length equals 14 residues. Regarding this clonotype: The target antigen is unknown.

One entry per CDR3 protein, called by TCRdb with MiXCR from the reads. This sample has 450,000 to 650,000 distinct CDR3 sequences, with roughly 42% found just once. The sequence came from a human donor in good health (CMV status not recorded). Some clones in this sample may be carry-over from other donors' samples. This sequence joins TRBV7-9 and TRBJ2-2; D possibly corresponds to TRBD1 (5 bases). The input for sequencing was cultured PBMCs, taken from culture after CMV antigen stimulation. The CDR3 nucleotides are TGTGCCAGCAGCTTATTTACAGGCCCCGGGGAGCTGTTTTTT. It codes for CASSLFTGPGELFF.